Each of the 30 T cell receptor beta chains below was sequenced from the same sample in a study of blood T cells in healthy people across ages. Alongside a J-beta primer mix, a sample-barcoded 5' primer served in a second PCR lasting about 6 to 12 cycles. From the 5' RACE reads, TCRdb called clonotypes with MiXCR, one entry per CDR3 protein. The data contain about 1.8 million distinct CDR3 sequences, just under 50% of them seen just once; the ten biggest clones take up roughly 2.1%. Sequenced sample: blood. The receptors stem from a woman in her 40s in good health.

The V and J genes are TRBV7-9 and TRBJ2-6; D uncertain. V lost 2 bases, J lost 2 bases, and 13 bases lay in between. The germline CDR1 and CDR2 sequences are SEHNR and FQNEAQ (reference sequence). The CDR3 consists of 17 residues. Here the CDR3 reads CASSLKGLQTGANVLTF. DNA for the CDR3: TGTGCCAGCAGCTTAAAAGGGCTTCAGACTGGGGCCAACGTCCTGACTTTC.

This clonotype was picked up many times. The J gene is TRBJ1-6, the V gene TRBV20-1; D may be TRBD1 (6 bases). The CDR3 has 13 amino acids. Per the germline V gene, CDR1 is DFQATT and CDR2 is SNEGSKA (reference sequence). V was clipped by 6 bases and J by 4 bases, with 10 bases between them. The CDR3 spells CSARGQYNSPLHF. As DNA, the CDR3 is TGCAGTGCGCGGGGACAATATAATTCACCCCTCCACTTT.

The chain carries TRBV5-6 and TRBJ2-5; the D is unclear. Trimming took off 5 bases at V and 1 base at J, with 15 bases between the two ends. Per germline, CDR1 SGHDT and CDR2 YYEEEE. There are 15 residues in the CDR3. The CDR3 reads CASSRDGPIQETQYF. The CDR3 bases are TGTGCCAGCAGTCGTGACGGGCCCATCCAAGAGACCCAGTACTTC.

This clonotype was picked up a small number of times. V is TRBV7-2 and J is TRBJ2-3; tentative D call: TRBD1 (6 bases). This CDR3 spans 14 amino acids. CDR1 and CDR2 from the germline V gene are SGHTA and FQGNSA. Trimming took off 6 bases at V and 2 bases at J, with 12 bases between the two ends. CDR3 nucleotide sequence: TGTGCCAGCAGTCGACAGGTGATCACAGATACGCAGTATTTT. Translating gives CASSRQVITDTQYF.

The gene calls are TRBV5-4 and TRBJ2-5; 7 bases are shared with TRBD1. Germline values: CDR1 SGHNT, CDR2 YYREEE (reference sequence). V shed 3 bases and J 13 bases; nucleotides not matched to a gene: 18. The CDR3 totals 15 residues. In nucleotides, the CDR3 is TGTGCCAGCAGCTCTCCGGGACAGCCTCCTTTTCGTCCGTACTTC. It encodes CASSSPGQPPFRPYF.

V usage is TRBV27 and J usage is TRBJ2-3, with D hard to call. Germline assignment: CDR1 MNHEY and CDR2 SMNVEV (reference sequence). The CDR3 is made up of 14 amino acids. V was pared by 3 bases and J by 1 base, with 8 bases between. The CDR3 DNA is TGTGCCAGCAGTTTGGCGAAGGGCACAGATACGCAGTATTTT. This encodes CASSLAKGTDTQYF.

This clonotype turned up a few times. This chain uses TRBV28 with TRBJ1-2; 9 bases are a match to TRBD1. Germline V lookup: CDR1 MDHEN, CDR2 SYDVKM. Unmatched junction bases numbered 9, after V lost 3 bases and J lost 7 bases. This CDR3 contains 15 residues. The CDR3 DNA reads TGTGCCAGCAGTTTCAAGGGACAGGGATTGGCTGGCTACACCTTC. The encoded protein is CASSFKGQGLAGYTF.

Only one count was recorded for this clonotype. The chain combines TRBV7-2 with TRBJ2-3; 7 bases fit TRBD1. V dropped 1 base and J dropped 5; count of bases not matched to a gene: 6. Germline CDR1 SGHTA, CDR2 FQGNSA. CDR3 length: 15 amino acids. Here the CDR3 reads CASSLVQGIVDTQYF. The CDR3 DNA follows: TGTGCCAGCAGCTTAGTACAGGGGATAGTAGATACGCAGTATTTT.

This clonotype came up a few times. This chain uses TRBV10-3 with TRBJ2-7; TRBD1 matches at 7 bases. V was clipped by 3 bases and J by 2 bases; unmatched bases: 4. Germline assignment: CDR1 ENHRY and CDR2 SYGVKD. CDR3 length equals 14 residues. CDR3 in DNA: TGTGCCATCAGTGATTGGACAGGCCCCTACGAGCAGTACTTC. Protein: CAISDWTGPYEQYF.

V usage is TRBV11-2 and J usage is TRBJ1-5; D gene ambiguous. This CDR3 spans 13 amino acids. V was clipped by 5 bases and J by 6 bases, with 11 bases between them. Germline CDR1 and CDR2: SGHAT and FQNNGV. CDR3 nucleotide sequence: TGTGCCAGCAGCCAGAGCCCGACTCAGCCCCAGCATTTT. Translated, it gives CASSQSPTQPQHF.

This clonotype was seen a few times. The gene calls are TRBV18 and TRBJ2-7, with TRBD1 matching 7 bases. CDR1 is KGHSH and CDR2 is LQKENI in the germline V gene. With V trimmed by 4 bases and J by 4 bases, 7 bases remained unmatched. CDR3 size: 14 residues. The CDR3 region has the DNA TGTGCCAGCTCACGGGGACAGCGGCCGTACGAGCAGTACTTC. This gives the protein CASSRGQRPYEQYF.

This clonotype was recorded only once. V usage is TRBV5-1 and J usage is TRBJ1-5, with D perhaps TRBD1 (5 bases). CDR3 length equals 15 residues. Trimming left V 5 bases short and J 4 bases short, with 16 bases between. CDR1 is SGHRS and CDR2 is YFSETQ in the germline V gene. CDR3 sequence: CASSWDGVGNQPQHF. CDR3 bases: TGCGCCAGCAGTTGGGACGGGGTAGGGAATCAGCCCCAGCATTTT.

The table lists this clonotype with many counts. The chain uses TRBV2 and TRBJ2-7; D remains unclear. Per germline, CDR1 SNHLY and CDR2 FYNNEI. The CDR3 is 12 amino acids. Trimming left V 4 bases short and J 1 base short, with 5 bases between. The CDR3 protein is CASSVGSYEQYF. The CDR3 nucleotides are TGTGCCAGCAGTGTGGGTTCCTACGAGCAGTACTTC.

The V gene is TRBV6-1, the J gene TRBJ2-1; 9 bases are a match to TRBD2. The CDR3 runs 15 residues. V dropped 3 bases and J dropped 5; count of bases not matched to a gene: 5. CDR1 and CDR2 from the germline V gene are MNHNS and SASEGT. CDR3 sequence reads: CASSEVAGENNEQFF. The DNA for the CDR3 is TGTGCCAGCAGTGAGGTAGCGGGGGAGAACAATGAGCAGTTCTTC.

The rearrangement links TRBV20-1 to TRBJ2-3, with 9 bases that match TRBD2. The J segment lost 2 bases and the V segment lost 5 bases, leaving 5 bases of the junction unmatched. This CDR3 comprises 14 residues. The germline gives CDR1 DFQATT, CDR2 SNEGSKA (reference sequence). The CDR3 DNA sequence: TGCAGTGCTGGGATAGCGGGAGACACAGATACGCAGTATTTT. Translating it yields CSAGIAGDTDTQYF.

The chain is built from TRBV20-1 and TRBJ2-3; D remains unclear. With 6 bases removed from V and 6 bases from J, the gap between germline ends came to 13 bases. Germline V gives CDR1 DFQATT, CDR2 SNEGSKA (reference sequence). The CDR3 extends over 12 amino acids. This CDR3 is CSARTSDDTQYF. The CDR3 bases are TGCAGTGCCAGGACCAGCGACGATACGCAGTATTTT.

This clonotype was seen a handful of times. The CDR3 loop is CASSGTSLSSYEQYF. The CDR3 coding sequence is TGCGCCAGCAGTGGGACTAGCCTCAGCTCCTACGAGCAGTACTTC. The V and J genes are TRBV4-1 and TRBJ2-7; 9 bases map to TRBD2. V dropped 6 bases and J dropped 0; count of bases not matched to a gene: 6. The length of the CDR3 is 15 residues. CDR1 is MGHRA, CDR2 YSYEKL, per germline.

The chain is built from TRBV24-1 and TRBJ2-7; D ambiguous. This CDR3 spans 15 amino acids. Germline loops: CDR1 KGHDR, CDR2 SFDVKD. The V and J ends lost 5 bases and 3 bases respectively, with 16 bases between them. This CDR3 is CATSGPGLANYEQYF. The CDR3 DNA is TGTGCCACCAGTGGACCGGGTCTTGCAAACTACGAGCAGTACTTC.

J is TRBJ2-4 and V is TRBV5-1; D possibly corresponds to TRBD2 (6 bases). The CDR3 runs 13 residues. V lost 5 bases, J lost 12 bases, and 18 bases lay in between. Germline V gives CDR1 SGHRS, CDR2 YFSETQ. The CDR3 here is CASRPGLEAAQYF. The CDR3 bases are TGCGCCAGCAGGCCGGGACTCGAAGCGGCTCAGTACTTC.

In its sample, this clonotype was seen a few times. J is TRBJ1-2 and V is TRBV15, with D unresolved. V was clipped by 6 bases and J by 4 bases, with 12 bases between them. CDR3 size: 13 residues. Germline CDR1 and CDR2: LNHNV and YYDKDF (reference sequence). For the CDR3, the DNA is TGTGCCACCAGTGGGATCCCCGCCTATGGCTACACCTTC. Protein: CATSGIPAYGYTF. Variable domain in full (rest from reference TRBV15 and TRBJ1-2): DAMVIQNPRYQVTQFGKPVTLSCSQTLNHNVMYWYQQKSSQAPKLLFHYYDKDFNNEADTPDNFQSRRPNTSFCFLDIRSPGLGDTAMYLCATSGIPAYGYTFGSGTRLTVV.

The rearrangement uses TRBV7-2 and TRBJ2-7, with 8 bases fitting TRBD1. CDR1 is SGHTA, CDR2 FQGNSA, per germline. The CDR3 totals 15 residues. Trimming cost V 0 bases and J 5 bases; bases outside gene matches: 6. The CDR3 region is CASSLASQGADEQYF. The DNA for the CDR3 is TGTGCCAGCAGCTTAGCTAGCCAGGGGGCCGACGAGCAGTACTTC.

Turning to this clonotype: One end of the junction varies from germline; a read error may be responsible. The chain uses TRBV12-3 or TRBV12-4 and TRBJ2-1, with D possibly being TRBD1 or TRBD2 (7 bases each). The CDR3 contains 14 residues. CDR3 sequence (DNA): TGTGTCAGCTCCAGGGGGGGATCCTACAATGAGCAGTTCTTC. It yields the protein CVSSRGGSYNEQFF.

The J gene is TRBJ1-5, the V gene TRBV5-6; the D is unclear. CDR1 SGHDT and CDR2 YYEEEE come from the germline V gene. V was cut by 0 bases and J by 6 bases, with 13 bases left in between. This CDR3 is 15 amino acids long. CDR3 region: CASSLGTLLPQPQHF. DNA for the CDR3: TGTGCCAGCAGCTTGGGCACCCTATTGCCTCAGCCCCAGCATTTT.

V usage is TRBV7-2 and J usage is TRBJ2-3, with TRBD1 as a possible D gene (7 bases). The CDR3 length is 19 residues. V lost 6 bases and J 0 bases, leaving 25 bases between the germline ends. CDR1 is SGHTA, CDR2 FQGNSA, per germline. CDR3 sequence (DNA): TGTGCCAGCAGTCACGGAGGGGGAAGGAGGGGGCTTAGCACAGATACGCAGTATTTT. Amino acid sequence: CASSHGGGRRGLSTDTQYF.

This clonotype was counted a few times. The chain employs TRBV24-1 and TRBJ2-5; D perhaps matches TRBD1 (6 bases). Germline CDR1 is KGHDR and CDR2 is SFDVKD. V was shortened by 3 bases and J by 1 base, with 11 bases between the two germline ends. This CDR3 is built from 15 residues. The CDR3 protein is CATSDDNRAQETQYF. The CDR3 DNA sequence: TGTGCCACCAGTGATGACAACAGGGCCCAAGAGACCCAGTACTTC.

V and J are TRBV20-1 and TRBJ2-7; D might be TRBD2 (6 bases). V was pared by 4 bases and J by 2 bases, with 9 bases between. The CDR3 totals 12 residues. Per the germline V gene, CDR1 is DFQATT and CDR2 is SNEGSKA (reference sequence). CDR3 sequence: CSAIAEAYEQYF. The CDR3 region has the DNA TGCAGTGCTATAGCGGAAGCCTACGAGCAGTACTTC.

This sequence joins TRBV20-1 and TRBJ1-2, with D tentatively TRBD1 (6 bases). Trimming removed 3 bases at V and 0 bases at J, with 11 bases between. CDR3 size: 14 residues. CDR1 is DFQATT and CDR2 is SNEGSKA in the germline V gene (reference sequence). CDR3 coding DNA: TGCAGTGCTAGTGGGGGGCCTACTAACTATGGCTACACCTTC. Amino acids: CSASGGPTNYGYTF.

CDR3 sequence (DNA): TGTGCCAGCAGCTCAGCTAAGGGGCATGGAGGGTCCTACGAGCAGTACTTC. Translating gives CASSSAKGHGGSYEQYF. The chain couples TRBV7-9 to TRBJ2-7, with a weak D call TRBD2 (6 bases). The germline V gene has CDR1 SEHNR and CDR2 FQNEAQ (reference sequence). The CDR3 loop spans 17 amino acids. The V and J ends lost 4 bases and 1 base respectively, with 20 bases between them.

The genes are TRBV10-3 and TRBJ2-7, with D perhaps matching TRBD2 (5 bases). The CDR3 is made up of 13 amino acids. Trimming pared 6 bases from V and 2 bases from J, leaving 11 bases between. The germline gives CDR1 ENHRY, CDR2 SYGVKD. The CDR3 sequence: CAISLLGPYEQYF. The CDR3, as DNA: TGTGCCATCAGCCTACTAGGACCCTACGAGCAGTACTTC.

This clonotype has just a few counts. V and J are TRBV3-1 and TRBJ1-2; D unresolved. Germline V gene sequence: CDR1 LGHDT, CDR2 YNNKEL (reference sequence). This CDR3 has 11 amino acids. With 8 bases removed from V and 4 bases from J, the gap between germline ends came to 8 bases. The CDR3 coding sequence is TGTGCCAGCGGTCACCTCTATGGCTACACCTTC. Protein sequence: CASGHLYGYTF.